Each of the 8 T cell receptor beta chains below was sequenced from the same sample in a study of T-cell memory formation after mild COVID-19. TCRdb used MiXCR to reprocess the 5' RACE reads, holding one entry per CDR3 protein. The sample yields 100,000 to 140,000 distinct CDR3 sequences, roughly an eighth seen once. The sequencing input was PBMCs or a T cell subset sorted from them (not recorded which). The receptors were sampled from a man aged 18 to 30 who had mild COVID-19 (a few samples of this study predate the infection). Cell type and time point are not known.

This clonotype has ten or more counts. CDR3 protein: CASSHGLQRTEAFF. CDR3 bases: TGCGCCAGCAGCCATGGACTTCAGAGGACTGAAGCTTTCTTT. This chain links TRBV5-1 with TRBJ1-1; D unresolved. V shed 4 bases and J shed 5 bases, with 15 bases lying between them. CDR3 length: 14 amino acids. Germline V gene data show CDR1 as SGHRS and CDR2 as YFSETQ.

This sequence joins TRBV27 and TRBJ1-4; D unclear. The CDR3 length is 13 residues. CDR1 is MNHEY and CDR2 is SMNVEV in the germline V gene (reference sequence). V lost 5 bases, J lost 8 bases, and 12 bases lay in between. CDR3 sequence (DNA): TGTGCCAGCAGTACCGACCAAGGGGAAAAACTGTTTTTT. Protein product: CASSTDQGEKLFF.

This clonotype was seen at least ten times. The J gene is TRBJ2-7, the V gene TRBV12-3 or TRBV12-4; D unclear. V was cut by 8 bases and J by 4 bases, with 12 bases left in between. The CDR3 has 12 amino acids. The CDR3 sequence: CASASLSYEQYF. The CDR3 DNA follows: TGTGCCAGCGCCAGTTTATCGTACGAGCAGTACTTC.

The chain carries TRBV5-1 and TRBJ1-1; tentative D call: TRBD1 (6 bases). V lost 2 bases and J 4 bases, leaving 12 bases between the germline ends. Germline CDR1 SGHRS, CDR2 YFSETQ. The CDR3 is 14 amino acids. The CDR3 coding sequence is TGCGCCAGCAGCTTCAGGGGCCTGAGCACTGAAGCTTTCTTT. This codes for CASSFRGLSTEAFF. The complete variable domain, with remaining parts taken from reference TRBV5-1 and TRBJ1-1, reads KAGVTQTPRYLIKTRGQQVTLSCSPISGHRSVSWYQQTPGQGLQFLFEYFSETQRNKGNFPGRFSGRQFSNSRSEMNVSTLELGDSALYLCASSFRGLSTEAFFGQGTRLTVV.

The V call is TRBV10-2, the J call TRBJ2-3; D is unclear. CDR3 length: 12 residues. Germline values: CDR1 WSHSY, CDR2 SAAADI. Trimming removed 6 bases at V and 3 bases at J, with 7 bases between. The CDR3 region is CASSWLTDTQYF. CDR3 coding DNA: TGCGCCAGCAGCTGGTTGACAGATACGCAGTATTTT.

This clonotype was counted a few times. In DNA form, the CDR3 reads TGTGCCAGCAGCTTTACCCCAGGGCGGAGTGAGACCCAGTACTTC. Translated: CASSFTPGRSETQYF. The chain employs TRBV7-2 and TRBJ2-5; a possible D gene is TRBD1 (5 bases). The CDR3 spans 15 residues. V lost 3 bases and J lost 5, with 16 bases in between. Per germline, CDR1 SGHTA and CDR2 FQGNSA. The whole variable domain, remainder taken from reference TRBV7-2 and TRBJ2-5, is GAGVSQSPSNKVTEKGKDVELRCDPISGHTALYWYRQSLGQGLEFLIYFQGNSAPDKSGLPSDRFSAERTGGSVSTLTIQRTQQEDSAVYLCASSFTPGRSETQYFGPGTRLLVL.

This chain links TRBV25-1 with TRBJ2-2; D is undetermined. The CDR3 is made up of 12 amino acids. The germline V gene encodes CDR1 MGHDK and CDR2 SYGVNS. The ends were cut back, 3 bases at V and 6 bases at J, with 5 bases in the middle. The DNA of the CDR3 is TGTGCCAGCAGTGATTTGCCCGGGGAGCTGTTTTTT. This codes for CASSDLPGELFF.

The rearrangement uses TRBV4-1 and TRBJ2-7; 7 bases match TRBD1. Germline V lookup: CDR1 MGHRA, CDR2 YSYEKL. The V gene end was trimmed by 1 base and the J gene end by 0 bases; junction bases not matched to a gene: 6. The CDR3 runs 16 residues. CDR3 residues: CASSQAPGQSSYEQYV. The DNA of the CDR3 is TGCGCCAGCAGCCAAGCTCCGGGACAGAGCTCCTACGAGCAGTACGTC.